These T cell receptor beta chains were read from a single sample in a study of radiation and T cells in renal cell carcinoma. Sequencing was performed with immunoSEQ multiplex PCR; in TCRdb, only in-frame clones are kept and a portion is missing. The sample consists of roughly 20,000 clones, 50% to 65% of them appearing once. Sequencing used tumor tissue, obtained from a patient whose treatment included radiotherapy and nephrectomy. The receptors come from a woman between 65 and 79 years old with renal cell carcinoma. CDR3s include the opening cysteine and the closing phenylalanine or tryptophan. The order of the fields is D gene, clone size, J gene, V gene, CDR3 protein, CDR3 DNA. D genes are given only for firm matches. Some rows mark clone size as missing; the rest say once, few, many or name a class of expanded clone.

>-|-|TRBJ2-1|TRBV11-2
CASSLEGFRLGEQFF
TGTGCCAGCAGCTTAGAGGGCTTCCGATTGGGCGAGCAGTTCTTC
>-|-|TRBJ2-2|TRBV7-2
CASSKHGGSNTGELFF
TGTGCCAGCAGCAAGCACGGGGGTTCGAACACCGGGGAGCTGTTTTTT
>TRBD1|-|TRBJ1-2|TRBV5-5
CASSLGDRFMYGYTF
TGTGCCAGCAGCTTGGGGGACAGGTTCATGTATGGCTACACCTTC
>-|-|TRBJ1-6|TRBV4-3
CASSQQGLAYNSPLHF
TGCGCCAGCAGCCAACAGGGGTTAGCCTATAATTCACCCCTCCACTTT
>TRBD2|-|TRBJ2-1|TRBV9
CASSLSGGPYNEQFF
TGTGCCAGCAGTCTTAGCGGGGGACCGTACAATGAGCAGTTCTTC
>-|-|TRBJ2-7|TRBV5-1
CASSLEWGNYEQYF
TGCGCCAGCAGCTTGGAATGGGGTAACTACGAGCAGTACTTC
>-|-|TRBJ1-2|TRBV6-4
CASSPFTGGYGYTF
TGTGCCAGCAGTCCTTTCACAGGCGGCTATGGCTACACCTTC
>-|-|TRBJ2-5|TRBV7-7
CASSWNRVQETQYF
TGTGCTAGCAGCTGGAACAGGGTTCAAGAGACCCAGTACTTC
>-|medium-sized|TRBJ1-5|TRBV6-1
CASSERPNQPQHF
TGTGCCAGCAGTGAACGGCCCAATCAGCCCCAGCATTTT
>-|-|TRBJ2-5|TRBV4-3
CASSQDSGRQETQYF
TGCGCCAGCAGCCAAGATTCAGGCAGGCAAGAGACCCAGTACTTC
>-|-|TRBJ1-4|TRBV29-1
CSVEDNPGEKLFF
TGCAGCGTTGAAGACAACCCCGGAGAAAAACTGTTTTTT
>TRBD1|medium-sized|TRBJ2-2|TRBV28
CASSFTGVAGELFF
TGTGCCAGCAGTTTCACAGGGGTTGCCGGGGAGCTGTTTTTT
>TRBD1|-|TRBJ1-1|TRBV30
CAWSRTGGAPGAFF
TGTGCCTGGAGTCGGACAGGGGGCGCCCCTGGGGCTTTCTTT
>-|few|TRBJ1-2|TRBV13
CASSIRGTEVGYTF
TGTGCCAGCAGCATTCGAGGAACAGAAGTAGGCTACACCTTC
>-|medium-sized|TRBJ1-6|TRBV5-1
CASGVDRNNSPLHF
TGCGCCAGCGGAGTCGACAGGAATAATTCACCCCTCCACTTT
>-|-|TRBJ2-5|TRBV11-2
CASSPSGVTQYF
TGTGCCAGCAGCCCTTCAGGGGTGACCCAGTACTTC
>-|-|TRBJ2-7|TRBV4-3
CASSQWGDTAYEQYF
TGCGCCAGCAGCCAATGGGGGGACACAGCCTACGAGCAGTACTTC
>TRBD2|-|TRBJ2-2|TRBV27
CASSLRGGGGATGELFF
TGTGCCAGCAGTTTAAGAGGGGGCGGGGGGGCGACCGGGGAGCTGTTTTTT
>-|-|TRBJ1-6|TRBV30
CAWSGTYNSPLHF
TGTGCCTGGTCCGGGACATATAATTCACCCCTCCACTTT
>-|-|TRBJ1-2|TRBV30
CAWSVGNWANYGYTF
TGTGCCTGGAGTGTAGGGAATTGGGCCAACTATGGCTACACCTTC
>TRBD1|few|TRBJ1-1|TRBV4-3
CASSQFRQGARNTEAFF
TGCGCCAGCAGCCAATTCCGACAGGGAGCGAGAAACACTGAAGCTTTCTTT
>-|-|TRBJ2-5|TRBV28
CASSLHSGLGVRTQYF
TGTGCCAGCAGTTTACATTCGGGGTTGGGGGTACGAACCCAGTACTTC
>TRBD2|-|TRBJ2-1|TRBV11-2
CASSLDGLAGGFMNEQFF
TGTGCCAGCAGCTTAGACGGACTAGCGGGGGGGTTCATGAATGAGCAGTTCTTC
>TRBD1|-|TRBJ2-5|TRBV2
CASSVLDRGFQETQYF
TGTGCCAGCAGTGTGTTGGACAGGGGGTTTCAAGAGACCCAGTACTTC
>TRBD1|few|TRBJ1-1|TRBV7-9
CASSPAGTGGNTEAFF
TGTGCCAGCAGCCCTGCCGGGACAGGGGGGAACACTGAAGCTTTCTTT
>-|-|TRBJ2-1|TRBV7-9
CASSSPIGGDEQFF
TGTGCCAGCAGCTCCCCTATCGGGGGAGATGAGCAGTTCTTC
>TRBD2|few|TRBJ2-1|TRBV7-6
CASSPPTSGVADEQFF
TGTGCCAGCAGCCCTCCTACTAGCGGGGTAGCGGATGAGCAGTTCTTC
>-|-|TRBJ1-1|TRBV11-3
CASSLDQGSRGAEAFF
TGTGCCAGCAGCTTAGATCAGGGCTCTCGAGGGGCTGAAGCTTTCTTT
>-|once|TRBJ1-1|TRBV5-1
CASSVHRDTEAFF
TGCGCCAGCAGCGTACACAGGGACACTGAAGCTTTCTTT
>TRBD2|large|TRBJ2-5|TRBV19
CASSIISSGARGETQYF
TGTGCCAGTAGTATAATCTCTAGCGGAGCCCGGGGGGAGACCCAGTACTTC
>-|few|TRBJ1-1|TRBV5-1
CASSLGRAVKKTDNPMNTEAFF
TGCGCCAGCAGCTTGGGGAGGGCAGTAAAGAAAACCGACAATCCAATGAACACTGAAGCTTTCTTT
>TRBD1|-|TRBJ2-7|TRBV30
CAWTRDRGEQYF
TGTGCCTGGACCCGGGACAGGGGCGAGCAGTACTTC
>-|-|TRBJ1-6|TRBV2
CATGRSYNSPLHF
TGTGCCACCGGGAGGTCCTATAATTCACCCCTCCACTTT
>-|-|TRBJ1-1|TRBV27
CASSLFRARMNTEAFF
TGTGCCAGCAGTTTATTTCGGGCCAGAATGAACACTGAAGCTTTCTTT
>TRBD1|-|TRBJ2-1|TRBV2
CASKVGQAPQFF
TGTGCCAGCAAAGTCGGACAGGCACCGCAGTTCTTC
>TRBD2|-|TRBJ2-1|TRBV11-3
CASSFERGVLNEQFF
TGTGCCAGCAGCTTTGAGCGGGGGGTTCTCAATGAGCAGTTCTTC
>-|once|TRBJ1-2|TRBV5-1
CASSYSDDRGYTF
TGCGCCAGCAGCTACTCGGACGATCGGGGCTACACCTTC
>-|-|TRBJ1-6|TRBV11-2
CASSLIGPYNSPLHF
TGTGCCAGCAGCTTAATAGGCCCCTATAATTCACCCCTCCACTTT
>-|-|TRBJ1-1|TRBV7-9
CASSLSTGGMNTEAFF
TGTGCCAGCAGCTTATCTACCGGGGGGATGAACACTGAAGCTTTCTTT
>-|medium-sized|TRBJ1-5|TRBV28
CASSQTANQPQHF
TGTGCCAGCAGTCAAACCGCCAATCAGCCCCAGCATTTT
>-|once|TRBJ2-5|TRBV5-6
CASSPQGETQYF
TGTGCCAGCAGCCCCCAGGGGGAGACCCAGTACTTC
>-|-|TRBJ2-7|TRBV6-1
CASKYYEQYF
TGTGCCAGCAAATACTACGAGCAGTACTTC
>-|-|TRBJ2-3|TRBV28
CASSSGLISSTDTQYF
TGTGCCAGCAGTTCAGGACTAATATCTAGCACAGATACGCAGTATTTT
>-|-|TRBJ2-3|TRBV5-1
CASSMSGFSTDTQYF
TGCGCCAGCAGCATGAGCGGATTTAGCACAGATACGCAGTATTTT
>TRBD2|-|TRBJ2-1|TRBV6-5
CASSYSAGGTYNEQFF
TGTGCCAGCAGTTACTCGGCGGGGGGAACCTACAATGAGCAGTTCTTC
>-|-|TRBJ1-5|TRBV27
CASSPTRTRPNQPQHF
TGTGCCAGCAGTCCTACCAGGACAAGACCCAATCAGCCCCAGCATTTT
>TRBD2|-|TRBJ2-1|TRBV7-9
CASSQPSGITNNYNEQFF
TGTGCCAGCAGCCAACCTAGCGGCATCACAAATAACTACAATGAGCAGTTCTTC
>TRBD1|few|TRBJ1-2|TRBV5-1
CASSPTGTGGAYTF
TGCGCCAGCAGCCCGACCGGGACAGGGGGCGCTTACACCTTC
>-|-|TRBJ1-6|TRBV28
CASSSGEVTNSPLHF
TGTGCCAGCAGTTCCGGAGAAGTGACAAATTCACCCCTCCACTTT
>TRBD1|-|TRBJ1-2|TRBV2
CASSDTGTGYGYTF
TGTGCCAGCAGTGACACCGGGACAGGGTATGGCTACACCTTC